This entry describes one TCR beta chain. Its antigen is as yet unknown. The germline V and J ends were trimmed by 5 bases and 0 bases, with 10 bases remaining between them. The CDR3 extends over 15 amino acids. Germline V gene lookup returns CDR1 SEHNR and CDR2 FQNEAQ (reference sequence). In the PCR, 60 Vbeta and 13 Jbeta primers were used. Some clones are missing from TCRdb's copy, which holds only in-frame ones; the method was immunoSEQ multiplex PCR. Among 85,000 to 100,000 clones listed, more than 75% were seen once. The data were taken from a study of cytomegalovirus exposure and HLA in healthy donors. Notes on the study in general: The study reported that TCR beta sequences accurately predicted HLA-A and HLA-B alleles in most subjects. The only immune exposure information that was available was CMV serostatus. Per a later analysis, HLA-associated TCR beta chains showed more clonal expansion than other, equally common TCR beta chains.

This receptor was taken from a man younger than 40 in good health and CMV-seropositive. Source material: PBMCs. The V gene is TRBV7-9, the J gene TRBJ2-2; D uncertain. CDR3 DNA sequence: TGTGCCAGCAGCCCCAAGCTGGCGAACACCGGGGAGCTGTTTTTT. This encodes CASSPKLANTGELFF.